This TCR beta chain was sequenced for a study of cytomegalovirus exposure and HLA in healthy donors. As for the study in general: T cells numbering about 180 million yielded more than 100 million unique TCR beta sequences in an earlier analysis. Caucasian-associated ancestry cluster membership applied to about four fifths of around 400 genotyped donors.

The V end was cut by 2 bases, the J end by 5 bases, with 10 bases between. Germline lookup yields CDR1 SGHDT and CDR2 YYEEEE. The CDR3 is made up of 13 amino acids. The PCR contained 60 Vbeta and 13 Jbeta primers. The repertoire was sequenced with immunoSEQ multiplex PCR; TCRdb's copy has only in-frame clones and lacks some. Among about 140,000 clones listed, 80% were seen once. This clone was seen only a few times. This rearrangement joins TRBV5-6 to TRBJ1-2; D is possibly TRBD1 (5 bases). This receptor was taken from a woman aged 40 to 50 in good health and CMV-seronegative. Sequenced material: PBMCs. The CDR3 region is CASSLQVVYGYTF. The CDR3 DNA follows: TGTGCCAGCAGCTTACAGGTGGTATATGGCTACACCTTC.